Presented here are 14 T cell receptor beta chains from one specimen sequenced in a study of cytomegalovirus exposure and HLA in healthy donors (dated by TCRdb to about 2017). The protocol used for the library was the immunoSEQ multiplex PCR assay. The multiplex PCR relied on a mix of 60 forward primers for TCR Vbeta segments and 13 reverse primers for TCR Jbeta segments. The table comes from immuneACCESS by way of TCRdb, which keeps in-frame sequences with V and J called. Part of the clones is missing from these tables; in studies checked, under half for an unresolved V gene and the rest for unknown reasons. In all, the sample holds about 160,000 clones, and around 78% of those were seen once. The top ten clonotypes cover 1.6% of the sample. The sample was PBMCs. All receptors come from a woman aged 18-29 years in good health and CMV-seronegative.

The V gene is TRBV19, the J gene TRBJ2-7, with D maybe TRBD2 (5 bases). With 3 bases removed from V and 0 bases from J, the gap between germline ends came to 9 bases. The CDR3 has 14 amino acids. The germline CDR1 and CDR2 sequences are LNHDA and SQIVND (reference sequence). CDR3 in amino acids: CASSIGLASYEQYV. The CDR3 DNA is TGTGCCAGTAGTATTGGGCTAGCCTCCTACGAGCAGTACGTC.

The V gene is TRBV5-6, the J gene TRBJ2-7; unclear D gene. The V and J ends lost 0 bases and 5 bases respectively, with 3 bases between them. CDR1 and CDR2 (germline): SGHDT, YYEEEE. This CDR3 has 11 residues. The DNA for the CDR3 is TGTGCCAGCAGCTTGGTAGACGAGCAGTACTTC. Translating gives CASSLVDEQYF.

This clone has a single count. The genes are TRBV4-1 and TRBJ2-1, with D uncertain. The CDR3 consists of 10 residues. Germline assignment: CDR1 MGHRA and CDR2 YSYEKL. Between the trimmed V and J ends, which lost 1 base and 13 bases, there was a span of 5 bases. The DNA of the CDR3 is TGCGCCAGCAGCCAAGGACAACAGTTCTTC. Translation: CASSQGQQFF.

V gene TRBV27 combines with J gene TRBJ2-7, with a possible D match to TRBD1 (6 bases). Germline CDR1 is MNHEY and CDR2 is SMNVEV (reference sequence). CDR3 length: 14 residues. The V end lost 6 bases, the J end lost 2 bases, and 14 bases lay between the germline ends. The CDR3 sequence: CASSPRQDTYEQYV. The CDR3 DNA reads as TGTGCCAGCAGCCCTAGACAGGATACCTACGAGCAGTACGTC.

The chain has TRBV4-3 and TRBJ1-2; D unclear. Germline V gives CDR1 LGHNA, CDR2 YSLEER. V lost 0 bases and J 8 bases, leaving 7 bases between the germline ends. This CDR3 is built from 12 residues. The CDR3 sequence is CASSQDRGGYTF. The CDR3, as DNA: TGCGCCAGCAGCCAAGATCGGGGAGGCTACACCTTC.

The table lists this clone with a few counts. The chain couples TRBV27 to TRBJ1-1, with a possible D match to TRBD1 (5 bases). V was shortened by 5 bases and J by 4 bases, with 17 bases between the two germline ends. The CDR3 length is 15 residues. Germline assignment: CDR1 MNHEY and CDR2 SMNVEV (reference sequence). CDR3 nucleotide sequence: TGTGCCAGCAGTGCCTACCCTGGGGGGATCACTGAAGCTTTCTTT. Translated, it gives CASSAYPGGITEAFF.

The chain uses TRBV19 and TRBJ2-1, with a possible D match to TRBD1 (5 bases). The V gene lost 7 bases and the J gene lost 1 base, with 11 bases spanning the gap. Germline V gene data show CDR1 as LNHDA and CDR2 as SQIVND (reference sequence). The length of the CDR3 is 14 residues. The CDR3 sequence is CASKQVDSYNEQFF. CDR3 in DNA: TGTGCCAGTAAACAGGTTGATTCCTACAATGAGCAGTTCTTC.

The V call is TRBV2, the J call TRBJ2-2, with D tentatively TRBD2 (6 bases). Germline values: CDR1 SNHLY, CDR2 FYNNEI. V gave up 7 bases and J gave up 0 bases, with 12 bases separating them. The CDR3 is 15 residues long. The CDR3: CASKARGPNTGELFF. CDR3 bases: TGTGCCAGCAAAGCGCGGGGTCCGAACACCGGGGAGCTGTTTTTT.

J is TRBJ1-4 and V is TRBV6-4; D gene uncertain. This CDR3 region has 13 residues. The germline CDR1 and CDR2 sequences are MRHNA and SNTAGT. V was trimmed by 5 bases and J by 7 bases, leaving 11 bases between them. CDR3 sequence reads: CASSRGVGEKLFF. The CDR3 region has the DNA TGTGCCAGCAGTCGAGGCGTTGGTGAAAAACTGTTTTTT.

This rearrangement joins TRBV5-6 to TRBJ2-1, with 11 bases matching TRBD2. From germline, CDR1 is SGHDT and CDR2 YYEEEE. The trim removed 1 base at V and 2 bases at J, leaving 5 bases unmatched. The CDR3 loop spans 17 amino acids. The CDR3 bases are TGTGCCAGCAGCTTGAATAGCGGGAGGGGCCCCTACAATGAGCAGTTCTTC. This codes for CASSLNSGRGPYNEQFF.

This clone was recorded only once. The chain couples TRBV7-9 to TRBJ2-5, with TRBD1 matching 8 bases. This CDR3 is 15 amino acids long. The junction had 10 bases not matched to a gene; V was cut back by 5 bases and J by 5 bases. Per the germline V gene, CDR1 is SEHNR and CDR2 is FQNEAQ (reference sequence). The CDR3 region is CASSRTTGVKETQYF. In DNA, the CDR3 is TGTGCCAGCAGCCGAACGACAGGGGTTAAGGAGACCCAGTACTTC.

The gene calls are TRBV5-1 and TRBJ1-2, with TRBD1 identical over 7 bases. V lost 3 bases to trimming and J lost 4 bases; unmatched junction nucleotides: 6. Germline V gene data show CDR1 as SGHRS and CDR2 as YFSETQ. This CDR3 has 14 residues. The CDR3 bases are TGCGCCAGCAGCTCGATTACAGGGGCCTATGGCTACACCTTC. It encodes CASSSITGAYGYTF.

CDR3 nucleotide sequence: TGTGCCAGCTCACCAACGACAGGGGCGTACGAGCAGTACGTC. Its protein product is CASSPTTGAYEQYV. The rearrangement links TRBV18 to TRBJ2-7, with 8 bases fitting TRBD1. Losses at the gene ends were 2 bases for V and 4 bases for J; bases not matched to a gene: 4. This CDR3 is 14 amino acids long. From germline, CDR1 is KGHSH and CDR2 LQKENI.

This chain joins TRBV11-3 and TRBJ1-3, with D hard to call. This CDR3 has 15 amino acids. With 2 bases removed from V and 0 bases from J, the gap between germline ends came to 8 bases. CDR1 SGHNT and CDR2 YENEEA come from the germline V gene. CDR3 nucleotides: TGTGCCAGCAGCTTATACGGGAGCTCTGGAAACACCATATATTTT. Translation: CASSLYGSSGNTIYF. Full variable domain (missing parts from reference TRBV11-3 and TRBJ1-3): EAGVVQSPRYKIIEKKQPVAFWCNPISGHNTLYWYLQNLGQGPELLIRYENEEAVDDSQLPKDRFSAERLKGVDSTLKIQPAELGDSAVYLCASSLYGSSGNTIYFGEGSWLTVV.